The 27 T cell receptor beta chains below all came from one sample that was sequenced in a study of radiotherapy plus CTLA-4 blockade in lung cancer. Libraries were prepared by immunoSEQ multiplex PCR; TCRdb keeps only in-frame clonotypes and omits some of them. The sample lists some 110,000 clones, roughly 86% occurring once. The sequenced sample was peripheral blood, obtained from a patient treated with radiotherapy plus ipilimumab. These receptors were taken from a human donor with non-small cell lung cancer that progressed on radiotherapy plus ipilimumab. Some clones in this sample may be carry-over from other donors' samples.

This CDR3 reads CASSLRPSLGETQYF. The DNA of the CDR3 is TGCGCCAGCAGCTTGAGGCCTAGCCTGGGTGAGACCCAGTACTTC. The rearrangement links TRBV5-1 to TRBJ2-5; possible D gene TRBD2, 5 bases. Germline values: CDR1 SGHRS, CDR2 YFSETQ. V lost 1 base, J lost 5 bases, and 15 bases lay in between. This CDR3 comprises 15 residues.

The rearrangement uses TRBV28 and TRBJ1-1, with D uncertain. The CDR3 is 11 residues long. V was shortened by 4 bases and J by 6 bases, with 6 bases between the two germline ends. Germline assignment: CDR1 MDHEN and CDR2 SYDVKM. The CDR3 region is CASSWSAEAFF. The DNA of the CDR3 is TGTGCCAGCAGTTGGAGTGCTGAAGCTTTCTTT.

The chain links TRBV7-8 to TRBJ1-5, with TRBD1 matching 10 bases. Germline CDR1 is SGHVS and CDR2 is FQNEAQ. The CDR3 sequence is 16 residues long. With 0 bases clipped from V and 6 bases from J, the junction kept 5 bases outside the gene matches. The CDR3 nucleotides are TGTGCCAGCAGCTTAGCGTTCGGACAGGGGGTTCAGCCCCAGCATTTT. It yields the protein CASSLAFGQGVQPQHF.

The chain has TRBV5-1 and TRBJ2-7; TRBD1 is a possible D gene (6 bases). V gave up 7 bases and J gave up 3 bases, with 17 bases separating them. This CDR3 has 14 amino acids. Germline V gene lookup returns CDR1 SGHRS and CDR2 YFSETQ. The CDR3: CASRSGQGHYEQYF. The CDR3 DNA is TGCGCCAGCCGATCTGGCCAGGGACACTACGAGCAGTACTTC.

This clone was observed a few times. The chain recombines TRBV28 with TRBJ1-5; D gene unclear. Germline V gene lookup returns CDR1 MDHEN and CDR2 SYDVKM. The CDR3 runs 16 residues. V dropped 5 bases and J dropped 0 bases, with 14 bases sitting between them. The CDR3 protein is CASSHPPRDSNQPQHF. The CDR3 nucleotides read TGTGCCAGCAGTCACCCTCCGAGGGATAGCAATCAGCCCCAGCATTTT.

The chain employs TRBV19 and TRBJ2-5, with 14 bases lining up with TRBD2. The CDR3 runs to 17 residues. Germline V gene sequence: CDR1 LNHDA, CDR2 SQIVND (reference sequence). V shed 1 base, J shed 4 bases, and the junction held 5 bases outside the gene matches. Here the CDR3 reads CASSIGGLAGGGETQYF. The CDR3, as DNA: TGTGCCAGTAGTATAGGCGGACTAGCGGGGGGCGGAGAGACCCAGTACTTC.

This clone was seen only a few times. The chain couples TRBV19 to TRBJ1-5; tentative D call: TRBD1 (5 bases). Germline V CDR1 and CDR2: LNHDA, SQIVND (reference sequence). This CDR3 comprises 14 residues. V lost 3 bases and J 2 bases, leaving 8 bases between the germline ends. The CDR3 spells CASSIDSRNQPQHF. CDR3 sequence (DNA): TGTGCCAGTAGTATCGACAGTCGCAATCAGCCCCAGCATTTT.

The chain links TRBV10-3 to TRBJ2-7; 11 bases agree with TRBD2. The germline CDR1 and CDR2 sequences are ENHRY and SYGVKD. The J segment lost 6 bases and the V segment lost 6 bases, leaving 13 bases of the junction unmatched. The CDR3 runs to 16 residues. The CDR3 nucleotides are TGTGCCATCAGGGCTAGCGGGGGGTCGGAAGTTCGCGAGCAGTACTTC. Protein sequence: CAIRASGGSEVREQYF.

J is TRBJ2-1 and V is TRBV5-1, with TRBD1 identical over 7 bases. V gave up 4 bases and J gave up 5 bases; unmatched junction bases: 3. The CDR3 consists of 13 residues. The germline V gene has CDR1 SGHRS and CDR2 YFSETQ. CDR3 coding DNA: TGCGCCAGCAGCGAAGGACAGGACAATGAGCAGTTCTTC. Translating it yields CASSEGQDNEQFF.

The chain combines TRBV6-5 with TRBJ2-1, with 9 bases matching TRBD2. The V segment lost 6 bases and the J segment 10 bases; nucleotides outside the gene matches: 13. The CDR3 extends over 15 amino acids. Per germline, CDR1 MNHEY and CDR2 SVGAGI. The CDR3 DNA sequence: TGTGCCAGCAGGGTGGCGGGGGGGCCATGGTACGAGCAGTTCTTC. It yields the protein CASRVAGGPWYEQFF.

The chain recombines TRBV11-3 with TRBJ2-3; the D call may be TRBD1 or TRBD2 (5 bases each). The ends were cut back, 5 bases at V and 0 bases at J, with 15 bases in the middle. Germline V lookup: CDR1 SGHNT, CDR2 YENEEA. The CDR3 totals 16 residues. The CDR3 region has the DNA TGTGCCAGCAGCCGGGGACCTACCTCTAGCACAGATACGCAGTATTTT. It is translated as CASSRGPTSSTDTQYF.

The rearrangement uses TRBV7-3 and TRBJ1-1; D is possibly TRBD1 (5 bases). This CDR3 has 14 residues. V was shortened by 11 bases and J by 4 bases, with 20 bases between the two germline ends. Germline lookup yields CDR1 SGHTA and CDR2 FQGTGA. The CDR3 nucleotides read TGTGCCTCTAAGGGAGGGGTAGGCGGCACTGAAGCTTTCTTT. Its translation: CASKGGVGGTEAFF. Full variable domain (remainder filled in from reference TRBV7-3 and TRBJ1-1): GAGVSQTPSNKVTEKGKYVELRCDPISGHTALYWYRQSLGQGPEFLIYFQGTGAADDSGLPNDRFFAVRPEGSVSTLKIQRTERGDSAVYLCASKGGVGGTEAFFGQGTRLTVV.

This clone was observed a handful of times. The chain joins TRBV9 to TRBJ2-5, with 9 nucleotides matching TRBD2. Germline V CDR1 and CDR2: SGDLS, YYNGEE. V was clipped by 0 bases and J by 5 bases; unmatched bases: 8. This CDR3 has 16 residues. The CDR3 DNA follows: TGTGCCAGCAGCGTAGTAGCGGGGGCGTTTGGGGAGACCCAGTACTTC. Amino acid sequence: CASSVVAGAFGETQYF. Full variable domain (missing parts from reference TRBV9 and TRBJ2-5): DSGVTQTPKHLITATGQRVTLRCSPRSGDLSVYWYQQSLDQGLQFLIQYYNGEERAKGNILERFSAQQFPDLHSELNLSSLELGDSALYFCASSVVAGAFGETQYFGPGTRLLVL.

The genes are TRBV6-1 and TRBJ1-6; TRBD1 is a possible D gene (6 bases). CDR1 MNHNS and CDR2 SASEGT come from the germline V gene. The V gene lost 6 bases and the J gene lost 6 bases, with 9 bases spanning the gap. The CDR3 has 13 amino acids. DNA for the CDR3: TGTGCCAGCAGCCTGGACAGTAATTCACCCCTCCACTTT. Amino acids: CASSLDSNSPLHF.

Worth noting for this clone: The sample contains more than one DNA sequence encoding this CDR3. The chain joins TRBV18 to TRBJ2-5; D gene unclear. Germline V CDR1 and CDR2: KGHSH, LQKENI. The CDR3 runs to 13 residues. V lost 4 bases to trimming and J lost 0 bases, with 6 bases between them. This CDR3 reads CASSQGNQETQYF. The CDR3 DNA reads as TGTGCCAGCTCACAAGGCAACCAAGAGACCCAGTACTTC.

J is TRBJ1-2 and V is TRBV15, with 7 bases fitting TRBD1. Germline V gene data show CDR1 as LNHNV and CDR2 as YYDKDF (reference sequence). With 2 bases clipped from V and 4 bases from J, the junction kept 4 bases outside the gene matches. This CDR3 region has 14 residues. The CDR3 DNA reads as TGTGCCACCAGCAGACAAAGGGGGCCCTATGGCTACACCTTC. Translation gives CATSRQRGPYGYTF.

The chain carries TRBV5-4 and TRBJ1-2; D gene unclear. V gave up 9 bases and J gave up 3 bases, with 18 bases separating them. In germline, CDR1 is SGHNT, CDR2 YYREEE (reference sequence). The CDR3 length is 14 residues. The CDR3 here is CATHPGGGYYGYTF. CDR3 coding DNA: TGTGCCACGCACCCGGGAGGCGGTTACTATGGCTACACCTTC.

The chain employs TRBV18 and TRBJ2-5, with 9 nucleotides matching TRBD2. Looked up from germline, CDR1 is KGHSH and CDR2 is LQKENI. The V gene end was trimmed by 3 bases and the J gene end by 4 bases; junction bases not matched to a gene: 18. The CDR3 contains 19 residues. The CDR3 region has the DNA TGTGCCAGCTCACCGGAGCGGGGGGCCCCCTCTTTGGGGACAGAGACCCAGTACTTC. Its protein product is CASSPERGAPSLGTETQYF.

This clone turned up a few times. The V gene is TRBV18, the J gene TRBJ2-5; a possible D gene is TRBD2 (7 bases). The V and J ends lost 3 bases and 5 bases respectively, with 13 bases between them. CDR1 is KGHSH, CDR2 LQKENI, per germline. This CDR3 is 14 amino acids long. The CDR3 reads CASSPSAGAETQYF. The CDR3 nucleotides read TGTGCCAGCTCACCCTCGGCGGGGGCGGAGACCCAGTACTTC.

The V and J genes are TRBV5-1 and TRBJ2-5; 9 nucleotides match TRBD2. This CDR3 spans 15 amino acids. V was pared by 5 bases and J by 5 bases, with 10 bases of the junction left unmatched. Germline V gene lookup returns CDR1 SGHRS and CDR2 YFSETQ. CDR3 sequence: CASSFRGGALETQYF. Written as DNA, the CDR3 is TGCGCCAGCAGTTTCCGCGGGGGGGCCCTCGAGACCCAGTACTTC.

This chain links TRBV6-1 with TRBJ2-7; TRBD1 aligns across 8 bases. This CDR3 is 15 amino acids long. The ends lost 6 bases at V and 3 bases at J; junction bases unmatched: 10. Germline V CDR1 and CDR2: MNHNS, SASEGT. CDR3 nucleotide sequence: TGTGCCAGCAGGAGGATCCCACAGGGGGACTACGAGCAGTACTTC. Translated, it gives CASRRIPQGDYEQYF.

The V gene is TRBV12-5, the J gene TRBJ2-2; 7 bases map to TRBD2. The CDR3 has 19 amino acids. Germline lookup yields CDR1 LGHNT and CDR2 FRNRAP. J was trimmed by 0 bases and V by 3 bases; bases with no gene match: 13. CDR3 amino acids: CASGLRYSGSTANTGELFF. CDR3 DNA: TGTGCTAGTGGTTTAAGGTATAGCGGGTCGACCGCGAACACCGGGGAGCTGTTTTTT. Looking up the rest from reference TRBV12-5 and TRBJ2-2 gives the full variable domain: DARVTQTPRHKVTEMGQEVTMRCQPILGHNTVFWYRQTMMQGLELLAYFRNRAPLDDSGMPKDRFSAEMPDATLATLKIQPSEPRDSAVYFCASGLRYSGSTANTGELFFGEGSRLTVL.

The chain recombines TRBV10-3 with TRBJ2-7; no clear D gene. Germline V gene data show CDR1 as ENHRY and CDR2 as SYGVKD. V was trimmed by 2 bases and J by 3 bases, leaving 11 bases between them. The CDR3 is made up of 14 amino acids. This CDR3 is CAISERSGNYEQYF. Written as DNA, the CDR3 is TGTGCCATCAGTGAGCGGTCCGGTAACTACGAGCAGTACTTC.

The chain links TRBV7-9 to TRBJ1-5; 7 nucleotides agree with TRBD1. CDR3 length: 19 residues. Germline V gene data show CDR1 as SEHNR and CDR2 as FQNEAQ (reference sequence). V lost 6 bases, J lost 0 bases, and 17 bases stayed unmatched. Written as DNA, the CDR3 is TGTGCCAGCAGTCCAGGGGCAGGGGGACACAGATATAGCAATCAGCCCCAGCATTTT. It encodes CASSPGAGGHRYSNQPQHF. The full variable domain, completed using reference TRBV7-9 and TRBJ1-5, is DTGVSQNPRHKITKRGQNVTFRCDPISEHNRLYWYRQTLGQGPEFLTYFQNEAQLEKSRLLSDRFSAERPKGSFSTLEIQRTEQGDSAMYLCASSPGAGGHRYSNQPQHFGDGTRLSIL.

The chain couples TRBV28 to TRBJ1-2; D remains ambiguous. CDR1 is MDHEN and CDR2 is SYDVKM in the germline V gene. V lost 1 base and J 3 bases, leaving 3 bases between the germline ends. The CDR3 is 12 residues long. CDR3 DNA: TGTGCCAGCAGTTTATCAGACTATGGCTACACCTTC. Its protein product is CASSLSDYGYTF.

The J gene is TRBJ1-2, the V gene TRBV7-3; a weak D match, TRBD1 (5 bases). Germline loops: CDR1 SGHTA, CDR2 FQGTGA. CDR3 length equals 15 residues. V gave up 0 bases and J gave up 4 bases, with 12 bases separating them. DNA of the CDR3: TGTGCCAGCAGCTTAACAGGGGCTTCGGGCTATGGCTACACCTTC. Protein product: CASSLTGASGYGYTF.

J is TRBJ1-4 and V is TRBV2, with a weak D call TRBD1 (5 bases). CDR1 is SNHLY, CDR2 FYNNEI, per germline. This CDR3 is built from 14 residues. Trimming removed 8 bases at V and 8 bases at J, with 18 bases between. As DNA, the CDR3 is TGTGCCAGCTTTCCGGGACCCTGGACCGAAAAACTGTTTTTT. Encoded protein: CASFPGPWTEKLFF.